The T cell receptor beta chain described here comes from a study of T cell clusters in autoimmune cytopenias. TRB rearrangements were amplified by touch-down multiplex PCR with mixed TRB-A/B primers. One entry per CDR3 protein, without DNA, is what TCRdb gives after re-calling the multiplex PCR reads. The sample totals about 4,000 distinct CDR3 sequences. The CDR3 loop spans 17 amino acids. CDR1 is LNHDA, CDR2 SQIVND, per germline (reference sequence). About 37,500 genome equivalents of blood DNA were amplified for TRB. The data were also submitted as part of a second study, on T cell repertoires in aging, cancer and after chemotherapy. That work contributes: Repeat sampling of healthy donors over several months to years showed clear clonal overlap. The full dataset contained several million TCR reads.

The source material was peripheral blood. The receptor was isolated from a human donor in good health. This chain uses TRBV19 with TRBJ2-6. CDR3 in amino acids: CASSEKGKGFGANVLTF.